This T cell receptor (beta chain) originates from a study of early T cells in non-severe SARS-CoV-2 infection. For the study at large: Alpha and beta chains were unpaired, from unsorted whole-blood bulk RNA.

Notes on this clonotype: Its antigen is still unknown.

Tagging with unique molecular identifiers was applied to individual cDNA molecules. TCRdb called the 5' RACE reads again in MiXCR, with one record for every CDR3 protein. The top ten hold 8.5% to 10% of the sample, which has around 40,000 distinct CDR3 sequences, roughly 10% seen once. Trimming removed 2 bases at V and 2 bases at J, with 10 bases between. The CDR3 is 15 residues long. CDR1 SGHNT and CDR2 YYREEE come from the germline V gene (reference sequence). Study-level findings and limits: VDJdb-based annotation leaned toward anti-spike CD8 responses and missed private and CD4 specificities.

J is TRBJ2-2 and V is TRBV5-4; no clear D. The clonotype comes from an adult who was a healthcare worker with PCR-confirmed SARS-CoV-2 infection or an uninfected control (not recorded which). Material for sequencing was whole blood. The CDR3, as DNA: TGTGCCAGCAGCTTCAGGACGGTTAACACCGGGGAGCTGTTTTTT. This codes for CASSFRTVNTGELFF.